This T cell receptor (beta chain) was captured by sequencing in a study of Ad26.COV2.S vaccination and SARS-CoV-2 variants. The method was immunoSEQ multiplex PCR; TCRdb's version includes in-frame clones alone and lacks a portion of them. The repertoire holds hundreds of thousands of clones, with about 89% as singletons. Treatment given: around 19 received Ad26.COV2.S at low or high dose, single or two shots; 5 received placebo; per-sample allocation not given. The samples were gathered on day 63 after the first injection of vaccine or placebo. Spike of the Wuhan-strain SARS-CoV-2 was expressed by an Ad26 vector, which formed the vaccine. V was pared by 6 bases and J by 5 bases, with 5 bases of the junction left unmatched. The germline CDR1 and CDR2 sequences are SNHLY and FYNNEI. This CDR3 region has 15 residues.

The TCR sequence derives from a person between 18 and 59 years old who received the Ad26.COV2.S COVID-19 vaccine or a placebo. The V call is TRBV2, the J call TRBJ2-2; 11 bases match TRBD1. This specimen consisted of peripheral blood, obtained in a trial of Ad26.COV2.S vaccine versus placebo. Written as DNA, the CDR3 is TGTGCCAGCAGACCCGGGACAGGGGGAACCGGGGAGCTGTTTTTT. Amino acid sequence: CASRPGTGGTGELFF.